Below, 11 T cell receptor beta chains from the same sample are listed, as sequenced in a study of blood T cell repertoires in COVID-19 (dated by TCRdb to between 2020 and 2021). Libraries were made using the immunoSEQ multiplex PCR assay. TCRdb took over this immuneACCESS table, retaining in-frame rearrangements with V and J assigned. Such tables are incomplete; in checked studies, under half of the missing clones stem from an unresolved V gene, and the remainder is unexplained. The sample table shows about 480,000 clones, and around 90% are seen once. Around 8% of the sample is taken by the ten largest. The sample was peripheral blood. These receptors were taken from a woman aged 45-65 years with COVID-19, enrolled during active disease.

V is TRBV6-5 and J is TRBJ1-2; the D is unclear. Per germline, CDR1 MNHEY and CDR2 SVGAGI. The CDR3 contains 11 residues. Between the trimmed V and J ends, which lost 5 bases and 5 bases, there was a span of 6 bases. CDR3 nucleotide sequence: TGTGCCAGCAGTCCCAGGTATGGCTACACCTTC. Its translation is CASSPRYGYTF.

This clone was found once. The chain employs TRBV6-5 and TRBJ2-7; 10 bases are a match to TRBD1. The CDR3 covers 12 residues. V shed 6 bases and J 5 bases; nucleotides not matched to a gene: 1. The V gene's germline CDR1 is MNHEY and CDR2 SVGAGI. Here the CDR3 reads CASRGTGDEQYF. CDR3 in DNA: TGTGCCAGCAGGGGGACAGGGGACGAGCAGTACTTC.

This chain uses TRBV12-3 or TRBV12-4 with TRBJ1-2; possible D gene TRBD1, 6 bases. V lost 6 bases to trimming and J lost 7 bases, with 15 bases between them. CDR3 length: 13 residues. CDR3 protein: CASRYTGIGGYTF. For the CDR3, the DNA is TGTGCCAGCAGGTACACAGGGATCGGTGGCTACACCTTC.

A few counts support this clone. This chain uses TRBV6-5 with TRBJ1-6, with TRBD1 matching 8 bases. The CDR3 has 14 amino acids. Germline V gene lookup returns CDR1 MNHEY and CDR2 SVGAGI. V lost 7 bases, J lost 7 bases, and 6 bases stayed unmatched. The CDR3 protein is CASTKDRANSPLHF. The CDR3 DNA is TGTGCCAGCACCAAGGACAGGGCAAATTCACCCCTCCACTTT.

This CDR3 reads CASSPVGQGFSDSPLHF. The CDR3 nucleotides read TGTGCCAGCAGTCCCGTAGGGCAGGGATTCTCTGACTCACCCCTCCACTTT. This chain uses TRBV7-3 with TRBJ1-6, with a tentative D call TRBD1 (5 bases). This CDR3 comprises 17 residues. The germline gives CDR1 SGHTA, CDR2 FQGTGA. V was shortened by 6 bases and J by 10 bases, with 25 bases between the two germline ends.

CDR3 protein: CASSLPGTSGNTIYF. The CDR3 nucleotides are TGTGCCAGCAGTTTGCCGGGTACGTCTGGAAACACCATATATTTT. This chain links TRBV28 with TRBJ1-3; D remains unclear. CDR3 length: 15 amino acids. The germline V gene encodes CDR1 MDHEN and CDR2 SYDVKM. V lost 3 bases and J 1 base, leaving 10 bases between the germline ends.

A single count supports this clone. The V gene is TRBV5-4, the J gene TRBJ2-7; 8 bases map to TRBD2. The V gene's germline CDR1 is SGHNT and CDR2 YYREEE (reference sequence). The CDR3 has 15 amino acids. V shed 4 bases, J shed 1 base, and the junction held 7 bases outside the gene matches. The CDR3 reads CASSITSGISYEQYF. The DNA for the CDR3 is TGTGCCAGCAGCATTACTAGCGGAATATCCTACGAGCAGTACTTC.

V gene TRBV7-3 combines with J gene TRBJ2-2; 10 nucleotides match TRBD2. The germline CDR1 and CDR2 sequences are SGHTA and FQGTGA. V lost 5 bases to trimming and J lost 5 bases; unmatched junction nucleotides: 14. This CDR3 region has 18 residues. The CDR3 here is CASSPTRWASGGTGELFF. The CDR3 coding sequence is TGTGCCAGCAGCCCTACCCGTTGGGCTAGCGGGGGTACCGGGGAGCTGTTTTTT.

The chain recombines TRBV18 with TRBJ1-1; TRBD1 is a possible D gene (6 bases). V lost 4 bases and J lost 10, with 10 bases in between. Germline CDR1 reads KGHSH; CDR2 reads LQKENI. The CDR3 is 11 residues long. The chain's CDR3 is CASSQQGGAFF. The CDR3 nucleotides read TGTGCCAGCTCACAACAAGGGGGAGCTTTCTTT.

This clone has a handful of counts. The chain combines TRBV30 with TRBJ2-2; a weak D match, TRBD2 (6 bases). The CDR3 contains 13 residues. Germline V gene data show CDR1 as GTSNPN and CDR2 as SVGIG (reference sequence). V lost 4 bases, J lost 4 bases, and 10 bases lay in between. The DNA of the CDR3 is TGTGCCTGGAATCGGGGAGGCACCGGGGAGCTGTTTTTT. Translation: CAWNRGGTGELFF.

The chain is built from TRBV9 and TRBJ2-7; perhaps TRBD2 as D (5 bases). The germline V gene has CDR1 SGDLS and CDR2 YYNGEE. V was trimmed by 2 bases and J by 9 bases, leaving 15 bases between them. This CDR3 region has 13 residues. The CDR3: CASSVSPTGRQYF. The CDR3 DNA is TGTGCCAGCAGCGTTAGTCCTACTGGGAGGCAGTACTTC. Together with reference TRBV9 and TRBJ2-7, the CDR3 gives the full variable domain: DSGVTQTPKHLITATGQRVTLRCSPRSGDLSVYWYQQSLDQGLQFLIQYYNGEERAKGNILERFSAQQFPDLHSELNLSSLELGDSALYFCASSVSPTGRQYFGPGTRLTVT.